This is a list of T cell receptor beta chains from one sample in a study of T-cell memory formation after mild COVID-19. TCRdb re-derived calls from the 5' RACE reads in MiXCR, one entry per CDR3 protein. This sample has 450,000 to 650,000 distinct CDR3 sequences, with about a fifth found just once. Input material: PBMCs or a T cell subset sorted from them (not recorded which). Every receptor here comes from an adult woman who had mild COVID-19 (a few samples of this study predate the infection). Cell type and time point are not known. Each CDR3 is given with its conserved first and last residue. Each record gives: clone size, V gene, D gene, J gene, CDR3 protein, CDR3 DNA. D genes are given only for firm matches. Where a row states a size, it is once, few, many or the class of an expanded clone; other rows omit it.

>-|TRBV24-1|TRBD2|TRBJ2-1
CATSDPTSGKGNEQFF
TGTGCCACCAGTGATCCGACTAGCGGGAAGGGCAATGAGCAGTTCTTC
>few|TRBV5-5|-|TRBJ1-1
CASSGGGLMNTEAFF
TGTGCCAGCAGCGGGGGCGGCCTCATGAACACTGAAGCTTTCTTT
>few|TRBV3-1|-|TRBJ2-2
CASGGATGELFF
TGTGCCAGTGGCGGGGCGACTGGGGAGCTGTTTTTT
>-|TRBV27|TRBD2|TRBJ2-7
CASSTPRLAGDPSYEQYF
TGTGCCAGCAGTACGCCCCGACTAGCGGGAGATCCTTCCTACGAGCAGTACTTC
>-|TRBV5-6|-|TRBJ1-1
CASSLGARVGDTEAFF
TGTGCCAGCAGCTTGGGGGCCCGGGTTGGTGACACTGAAGCTTTCTTT
>few|TRBV4-3|TRBD2|TRBJ2-1
CASSQGLRGRVNEQFF
TGCGCCAGCAGCCAAGGTTTGCGCGGGAGGGTCAATGAGCAGTTCTTC
>-|TRBV5-1|TRBD2|TRBJ2-5
CASSFPLGSSGSPGTQYF
TGCGCCAGCAGTTTCCCCCTGGGGTCTAGCGGGTCCCCGGGGACCCAGTACTTC
>few|TRBV15|-|TRBJ2-3
CATSETREADTQYF
TGTGCCACCAGCGAGACGAGGGAGGCAGATACGCAGTATTTT
>-|TRBV18|-|TRBJ2-3
CASSPPWGATDTQYF
TGTGCCAGCTCACCACCTTGGGGAGCAACAGATACGCAGTATTTT
>many|TRBV12-3/TRBV12-4|-|TRBJ1-1
CASSPWGSVTEAFF
TGTGCCAGCAGTCCTTGGGGGTCCGTCACTGAAGCTTTCTTT
>many|TRBV5-1|-|TRBJ2-7
CASSLAVDSIVSYEQYF
TGCGCCAGCAGCTTGGCCGTCGACAGTATCGTCTCCTACGAGCAGTACTTC
>few|TRBV24-1|TRBD1|TRBJ2-2
CATSDPPRTGGKFWDTGELFF
TGTGCCACCAGTGACCCTCCGAGGACAGGGGGCAAGTTTTGGGACACCGGGGAGCTGTTTTTT
>few|TRBV5-1|-|TRBJ1-1
CASSPSRGNTEAFF
TGCGCCAGCAGCCCATCGCGGGGAAACACTGAAGCTTTCTTT
>-|TRBV20-1|-|TRBJ1-2
CSAKQEGLDYGYTF
TGCAGTGCCAAACAAGAGGGTCTGGACTATGGCTACACCTTC
>few|TRBV18|TRBD1|TRBJ2-7
CASSLSTGGSEQYF
TGTGCCAGCTCACTTTCGACAGGGGGCTCCGAGCAGTACTTC
>few|TRBV5-4|TRBD2|TRBJ2-7
CASSRGGLFGEQYF
TGTGCCAGCAGCCGGGGGGGGCTTTTCGGGGAGCAGTACTTC
>few|TRBV30|-|TRBJ2-7
CAWSVGTVPYEQYF
TGTGCCTGGAGTGTTGGCACCGTACCCTACGAGCAGTACTTC
>few|TRBV4-2|-|TRBJ2-2
CASSLKVSGPGELFF
TGTGCCAGCAGCCTCAAGGTTAGCGGCCCCGGGGAGCTGTTTTTT
>-|TRBV7-3|TRBD1|TRBJ2-5
CASSLTGTGTQETQYF
TGTGCCAGCAGCTTAACGGGGACAGGGACGCAAGAGACCCAGTACTTC
>-|TRBV3-1|-|TRBJ2-5
CASSQDSAARAQYF
TGTGCCAGCAGCCAAGATTCGGCTGCTAGGGCCCAGTACTTC
>-|TRBV6-5|TRBD2|TRBJ2-1
CASSSGEGQYNEQFF
TGTGCCAGCAGCTCCGGGGAGGGTCAATACAATGAGCAGTTCTTC
>-|TRBV11-3|-|TRBJ1-1
CACAPREGLNTEAFF
TGTGCCTGCGCTCCAAGGGAAGGGTTGAACACTGAAGCTTTCTTT
>-|TRBV3-2|-|TRBJ2-1
CASSLLWQECEQFF
TGTGCCAGCAGCCTCCTCTGGCAGGAGTGTGAGCAGTTCTTC
>many|TRBV5-1|TRBD1|TRBJ1-3
CASSSGQGNTIYF
TGCGCCAGCAGCTCGGGACAGGGAAACACCATATATTTT
>few|TRBV12-3/TRBV12-4|-|TRBJ1-2
CASSLDTRRGYTF
TGTGCCAGCAGTTTAGACACACGGCGGGGCTACACCTTC
>few|TRBV7-8|-|TRBJ2-1
CAATGPPNEQFF
TGTGCCGCTACGGGACCTCCTAATGAGCAGTTCTTC
>few|TRBV10-3|-|TRBJ1-2
CAIRETGANYGYTF
TGTGCCATCAGGGAAACAGGAGCTAACTATGGCTACACCTTC
>-|TRBV12-3/TRBV12-4|TRBD1|TRBJ1-2
CASIVDRGLEYGYTF
TGTGCCAGCATCGTGGACAGGGGGCTCGAGTATGGCTACACCTTC
>-|TRBV29-1|-|TRBJ2-7
CSVSRTGAEQYF
TGCAGCGTTTCCCGGACCGGGGCCGAGCAGTACTTC
>-|TRBV12-3/TRBV12-4|-|TRBJ2-1
CASSLVGTSRNEQFF
TGTGCCAGCAGTTTAGTTGGCACCTCTCGGAATGAGCAGTTCTTC
>-|TRBV11-3|TRBD1|TRBJ1-3
CASSADRGNTIYF
TGTGCCAGCAGCGCGGACAGGGGAAACACCATATATTTT